Each of the 17 T cell receptor beta chains below was sequenced from the same sample in a study of shared clonotypes between healthy human individuals. Libraries were prepared by immunoSEQ multiplex PCR; TCRdb keeps only in-frame clonotypes and omits some of them. Of 2 million to 3 million clones in the sample, approximately 90% were seen once. The sample taken for sequencing was naive CD4+ T cells sorted from blood. Documented subset: CD45RA+ positively selected. These receptors were taken from a man younger than 30 in good health.

This clone showed up just a few times. The chain links TRBV16 to TRBJ1-5; D gene unclear. The CDR3 runs to 19 residues. Trimming left V 1 base short and J 0 bases short, with 19 bases between. In germline, CDR1 is KGHSY, CDR2 FQNENV. The chain's CDR3 is CASSQFSATRLDSNQPQHF. The DNA of the CDR3 is TGTGCCAGCAGCCAATTCAGCGCAACTAGACTCGATAGCAATCAGCCCCAGCATTTT.

The CDR3 bases are TGTGCCAGCAGCTTCCTATGGGTCGGGTACGAGCAGTACTTC. Its translation is CASSFLWVGYEQYF. This chain joins TRBV7-2 and TRBJ2-7; D is unclear. The CDR3 runs 14 residues. Trimming cost V 3 bases and J 4 bases, with 13 bases left between them. The germline CDR1 and CDR2 sequences are SGHTA and FQGNSA.

This clone has just one count. This chain joins TRBV6-5 and TRBJ1-2; D is perhaps TRBD1 (6 bases). The germline V gene encodes CDR1 MNHEY and CDR2 SVGAGI. V lost 10 bases and J 8 bases, leaving 17 bases between the germline ends. This CDR3 has 12 residues. The CDR3 DNA reads as TGTGCCATCAAACGCAACAGGGACGGCTACACCTTC. Translation: CAIKRNRDGYTF.

The rearrangement joins TRBV19 to TRBJ2-1; unclear D gene. CDR3 size: 12 residues. Germline loops: CDR1 LNHDA, CDR2 SQIVND (reference sequence). V shed 4 bases and J shed 6 bases, with 7 bases lying between them. The CDR3 DNA follows: TGTGCCAGTAGTAAGCCCCCCAATGAGCAGTTCTTC. Translating gives CASSKPPNEQFF. Based on the CDR3 plus reference TRBV19 and TRBJ2-1, the full variable domain is DGGITQSPKYLFRKEGQNVTLSCEQNLNHDAMYWYRQDPGQGLRLIYYSQIVNDFQKGDIAEGYSVSREKKESFPLTVTSAQKNPTAFYLCASSKPPNEQFFGPGTRLTVL.

CDR3 nucleotides: TGCGCCAGCAGCGCAGGCTTTGGCGGGAGCTCCTACGAGCAGTACTTC. Protein: CASSAGFGGSSYEQYF. The V and J genes are TRBV4-3 and TRBJ2-5; TRBD2 agrees at 7 bases. The assigned J gene may be wrong: the sequence end matches TRBJ2-7 better. CDR1 LGHNA and CDR2 YSLEER come from the germline V gene. The CDR3 extends over 16 amino acids.

The chain combines TRBV6-5 with TRBJ2-7, with D possibly being TRBD1 (5 bases). Deletions cut 2 bases from V and 0 bases from J, with 14 bases between. CDR3 length: 16 amino acids. Germline values: CDR1 MNHEY, CDR2 SVGAGI. DNA for the CDR3: TGTGCCAGCAGTTACACATCGGACACCACCTCCTACGAGCAGTACTTC. Its translation is CASSYTSDTTSYEQYF.

This chain's CDR3 is CASSLTGTVGYTF. CDR3 DNA sequence: TGTGCCAGCAGCTTGACGGGGACAGTCGGCTACACCTTC. This chain links TRBV7-3 with TRBJ1-2; 7 bases line up with TRBD1. The CDR3 is 13 amino acids. In germline, CDR1 is SGHTA, CDR2 FQGTGA. Trimming removed 3 bases from V and 8 bases from J; junction bases left unmatched: 6.

The V and J genes are TRBV5-5 and TRBJ1-1, with D unclear. Germline V gene sequence: CDR1 SGHKS, CDR2 YYEKEE (reference sequence). Trimming removed 4 bases from V and 3 bases from J, with 10 bases in between. The CDR3 totals 13 residues. CDR3 nucleotides: TGTGCCAGCAGCCAAGGAAGGGACACTGAAGCTTTCTTT. Protein: CASSQGRDTEAFF.

This clone appeared a few times. J is TRBJ1-5 and V is TRBV30; maybe TRBD1 (6 bases). There are 15 residues in the CDR3. In germline, CDR1 is GTSNPN, CDR2 SVGIG (reference sequence). The ends were cut back, 2 bases at V and 3 bases at J, with 14 bases in the middle. For the CDR3, the DNA is TGTGCCTGGAGTTCCGAACAGGGATTCAATCAGCCCCAGCATTTT. The encoded protein is CAWSSEQGFNQPQHF.

This chain connects TRBV6-6 to TRBJ1-2; TRBD1 matches at 7 bases. Losses at the gene ends were 6 bases for V and 5 bases for J; bases not matched to a gene: 9. This CDR3 region has 14 residues. CDR1 and CDR2 (germline): MNHNY, SVGAGI (reference sequence). CDR3 residues: CASSQGTVLYGYTF. CDR3 coding DNA: TGTGCCAGCAGCCAGGGGACAGTCTTATATGGCTACACCTTC.

The V gene is TRBV10-3, the J gene TRBJ2-2, with 7 bases lining up with TRBD1. Germline-derived CDR1 and CDR2 are ENHRY and SYGVKD. This CDR3 is built from 13 residues. With 10 bases clipped from V and 3 bases from J, the junction kept 5 bases outside the gene matches. The CDR3 coding sequence is TGTGCCACCAGGGGGATGGACACCGGGGAGCTGTTTTTT. Protein product: CATRGMDTGELFF.

The J gene is TRBJ1-1, the V gene TRBV28, with D perhaps matching TRBD1 (6 bases). Germline CDR1 is MDHEN and CDR2 is SYDVKM. V gave up 5 bases and J gave up 7 bases, with 11 bases separating them. The CDR3 sequence is 12 residues long. The CDR3 here is CASSLLGGEAFF. CDR3 DNA sequence: TGTGCCAGCAGTCTCTTAGGGGGTGAAGCTTTCTTT.

The count of this clone is one. The V gene is TRBV27, the J gene TRBJ2-7; possible D gene TRBD1, 5 bases. The CDR3 is 15 residues long. Germline V gene sequence: CDR1 MNHEY, CDR2 SMNVEV (reference sequence). V lost 5 bases, J lost 5 bases, and 19 bases lay in between. The CDR3 here is CASSLTPQGWNEQYF. CDR3 nucleotides: TGTGCCAGCAGTCTCACCCCCCAGGGATGGAACGAGCAGTACTTC.

The chain has TRBV4-3 and TRBJ2-7, with 8 bases identical to TRBD1. Unmatched junction bases numbered 4, after V lost 0 bases and J lost 0 bases. Germline V lookup: CDR1 LGHNA, CDR2 YSLEER. This CDR3 spans 16 amino acids. The CDR3 loop reads CASSQDIQGASYEQYF. DNA of the CDR3: TGCGCCAGCAGCCAAGATATTCAGGGGGCCTCCTACGAGCAGTACTTC.

This clone has a single count. The gene calls are TRBV5-1 and TRBJ1-5; perhaps TRBD1 as D (5 bases). The CDR3 totals 18 residues. Deletions cut 9 bases from V and 1 base from J, with 26 bases between. The V gene's germline CDR1 is SGHRS and CDR2 YFSETQ. The CDR3 sequence is CANRTYRLPTPSNQPQHF. The CDR3 DNA is TGCGCCAACAGGACCTACAGGCTCCCCACTCCAAGCAATCAGCCCCAGCATTTT.

The rearrangement links TRBV15 to TRBJ2-5; D perhaps matches TRBD1 (5 bases). Deletions cut 1 base from V and 4 bases from J, with 13 bases between. The CDR3 contains 15 residues. Germline V gene data show CDR1 as LNHNV and CDR2 as YYDKDF (reference sequence). As DNA, the CDR3 is TGTGCCACCAGCAGAGGAAATACAGGATCAGAGACCCAGTACTTC. It is translated as CATSRGNTGSETQYF.

This sequence joins TRBV2 and TRBJ1-6, with D hard to call. The CDR3 extends over 13 amino acids. Trimming removed 3 bases from V and 7 bases from J, with 7 bases in between. Germline CDR1 and CDR2: SNHLY and FYNNEI. DNA of the CDR3: TGTGCCAGCAGTGAGTCCGACAATTCACCCCTCCACTTT. This translates into CASSESDNSPLHF.